The clone carrying this T cell receptor (beta chain) was counted many times. Its antigen is as yet unknown. This sample was taken from a study of regulatory T cells in long-lasting Graves disease. Looking at the study overall: Antithyroid drugs had been given to newly diagnosed Graves' patients for under 3 months. The study, taken as a whole, reports: Thyroid tissue was not sampled; only peripheral blood was.

Arm-PCR of CDR3 regions and iRepertoire HTBI primers were the basis on which TCR beta libraries were built. TCRdb passed the multiplex PCR reads through MiXCR, listing each CDR3 protein once. The table records 250,000 to 300,000 distinct CDR3 sequences, 18% of them present only once. Germline CDR1 SEHNR, CDR2 FQNEAQ (reference sequence). J was trimmed by 8 bases and V by 5 bases; bases with no gene match: 8. The CDR3 consists of 14 residues. The sample's time point: newly diagnosed GD, antithyroid drugs for less than 3 months. Extracted PBMC RNA gave rise to the TCR library. These data were also reused for a study on T cells in Graves' hyperthyroidism and ophthalmopathy. According to that study: Appearing also in blood were most of the thyroid clonotypes expanded above 0.001.

The origin of this receptor is a woman between 25 and 40 years old with Graves disease. J is TRBJ1-4 and V is TRBV7-9; 7 bases map to TRBD1. Sample: peripheral blood mononuclear cells (PBMCs), taken at new diagnosis, from a patient treated with antithyroid drugs. The CDR3 DNA is TGTGCCAGCAGCCTCAGGGGGTCTGAAGAAAAACTGTTTTTT. This translates into CASSLRGSEEKLFF.